This record concerns one T cell receptor (beta chain) sequence. Antigen: not known. Time point described: persistent/refractory GD, antithyroid drugs over 5 years with positive TRAb. PBMC-derived RNA was used for the TCR library. Libraries of TCR beta came from iRepertoire HTBI primers plus Arm-PCR of CDR3 regions. Original processing notes: Samples revealed approximately 60 TRBV and approximately 15 TRBJ segments. MiXCR, run by TCRdb on the multiplex PCR reads, gives a single entry per CDR3 protein. The V and J calls and clone size come from TCRdb's table, not from the authors' own analysis. The sample consists of 350,000 to 450,000 distinct CDR3 sequences, about 23% of them appearing once. These data are taken from a study of regulatory T cells in long-lasting Graves disease. Study-level background: Treatment with antithyroid drugs for over 5 years, together with positive TSH receptor antibodies, meant persistent Graves' disease.

The junction had 2 bases not matched to a gene; V was cut back by 3 bases and J by 6 bases. There are 15 residues in the CDR3. Study conclusions and caveats: The study examined only peripheral blood, not thyroid tissue.

The source material was peripheral blood mononuclear cells (PBMCs), sampled when the disease was refractory, from a patient treated with antithyroid drugs. The sequence was collected from a woman aged 40 to 50 with Graves disease. The chain uses TRBV12-3 or TRBV12-4 and TRBJ2-2; 12 bases align to TRBD1. CDR3 nucleotide sequence: TGTGCCAGCAGTTTCGGGACAGGGGGCCCCGGGGAGCTGTTTTTT. As protein: CASSFGTGGPGELFF.